This T cell receptor (beta chain) was found in a study of Tregs in tolerant kidney transplant recipients. Study-wide results and caveats: The most relevant donor-specific Treg TCRbeta repertoire apparently came from expansion with activated donor B cells. Antigen-driven expansion was suggested because donor-specific Tregs expanded more than all Tregs in tolerant patients.

Libraries were prepared by immunoSEQ multiplex PCR; TCRdb keeps only in-frame clonotypes and omits some of them. The data show roughly 64,000 clones, with more than 95% seen just once and around 0.34% held by the top ten. CDR1 is MNHEY and CDR2 is SMNVEV in the germline V gene (reference sequence). This CDR3 is 15 amino acids long. Trimming removed 6 bases from V and 7 bases from J; junction bases left unmatched: 13. Comment on this clone: What it binds is not known.

Regulatory T cells were sorted from thawed PBMCs rested overnight at 37°C with 200 to 250 IU/ml IL-2. Sequencing was performed on Tregs from blood, taken before the transplant. The TCR originated in a human donor who received a combined kidney and bone marrow transplant. The chain joins TRBV27 to TRBJ1-2, with 8 bases identical to TRBD1. CDR3 amino acids: CASSRTGIPYSGYTF. CDR3 nucleotide sequence: TGTGCCAGCAGCCGGACAGGGATCCCCTACAGTGGCTACACCTTC.